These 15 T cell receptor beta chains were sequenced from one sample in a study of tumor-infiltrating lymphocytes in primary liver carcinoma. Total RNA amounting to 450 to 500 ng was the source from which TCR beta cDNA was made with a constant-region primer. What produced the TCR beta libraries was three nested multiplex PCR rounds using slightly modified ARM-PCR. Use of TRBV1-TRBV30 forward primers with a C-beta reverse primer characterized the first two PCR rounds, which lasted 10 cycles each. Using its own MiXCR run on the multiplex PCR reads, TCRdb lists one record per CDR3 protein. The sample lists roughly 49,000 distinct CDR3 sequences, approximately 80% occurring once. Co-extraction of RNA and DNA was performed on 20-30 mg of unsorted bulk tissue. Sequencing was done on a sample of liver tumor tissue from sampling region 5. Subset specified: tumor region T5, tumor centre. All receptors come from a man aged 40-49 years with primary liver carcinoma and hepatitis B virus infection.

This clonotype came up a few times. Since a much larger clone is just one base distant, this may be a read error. The CDR3 loop is CASSVSSRSSYNEQFF. CDR3 nucleotide sequence: TGCGCCAGCAGCGTGTCTAGCAGGAGCTCCTACAATGAGCAGTTCTTC. The chain links TRBV5-1 to TRBJ2-1; tentatively, D is TRBD2 (5 bases). The CDR3 consists of 16 residues. Trimming shortened V by 4 bases and J by 0 bases, and 14 bases separated the two germline ends. CDR1 and CDR2 (germline): SGHRS, YFSETQ.

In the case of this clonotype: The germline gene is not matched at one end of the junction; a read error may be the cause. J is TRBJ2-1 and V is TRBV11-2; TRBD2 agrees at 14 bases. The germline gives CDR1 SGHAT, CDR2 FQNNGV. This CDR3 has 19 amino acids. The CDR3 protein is CVSSFQWVPGTSGSHERFF. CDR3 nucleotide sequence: TGTGTCAGCAGCTTCCAATGGGTGCCTGGGACTAGCGGGAGTCACGAGCGGTTCTTC.

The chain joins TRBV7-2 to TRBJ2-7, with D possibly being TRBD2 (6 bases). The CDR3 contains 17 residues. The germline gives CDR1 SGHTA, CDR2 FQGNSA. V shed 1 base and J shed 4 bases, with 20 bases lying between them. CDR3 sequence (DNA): TGTGCCAGCAGCTTAGGGATTAGCGGAGATTACCGATACGAGCAGTACTTC. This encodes CASSLGISGDYRYEQYF.

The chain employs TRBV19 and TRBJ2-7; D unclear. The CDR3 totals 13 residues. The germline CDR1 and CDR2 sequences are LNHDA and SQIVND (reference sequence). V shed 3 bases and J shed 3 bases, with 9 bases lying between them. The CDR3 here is CASSISSGYEQYF. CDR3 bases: TGTGCCAGTAGTATCAGTAGTGGCTACGAGCAGTACTTC.

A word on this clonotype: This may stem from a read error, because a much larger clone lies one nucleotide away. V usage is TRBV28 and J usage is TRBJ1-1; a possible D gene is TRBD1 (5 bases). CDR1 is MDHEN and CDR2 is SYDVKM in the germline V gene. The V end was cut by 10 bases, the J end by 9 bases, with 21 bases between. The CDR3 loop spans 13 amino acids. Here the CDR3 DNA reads TGTGCCACAATTCGGGGCAACGTCCGACAAGCTTTCTTT. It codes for CATIRGNVRQAFF.

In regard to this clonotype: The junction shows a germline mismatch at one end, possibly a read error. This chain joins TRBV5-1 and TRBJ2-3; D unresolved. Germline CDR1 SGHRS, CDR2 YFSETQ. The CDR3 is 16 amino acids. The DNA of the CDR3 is TGCGCCAGCAGCTTGAACGGCCGTGCTAGTACAGATACGCGGTATTTT. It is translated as CASSLNGRASTDTRYF.

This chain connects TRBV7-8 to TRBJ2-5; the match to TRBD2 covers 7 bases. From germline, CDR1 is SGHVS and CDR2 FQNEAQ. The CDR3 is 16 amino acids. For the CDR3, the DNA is TGTTCCAACAGCCGAAGGGCGGGAGTGAGGGAAGAGACCCAGTACTTC. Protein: CSNSRRAGVREETQYF.

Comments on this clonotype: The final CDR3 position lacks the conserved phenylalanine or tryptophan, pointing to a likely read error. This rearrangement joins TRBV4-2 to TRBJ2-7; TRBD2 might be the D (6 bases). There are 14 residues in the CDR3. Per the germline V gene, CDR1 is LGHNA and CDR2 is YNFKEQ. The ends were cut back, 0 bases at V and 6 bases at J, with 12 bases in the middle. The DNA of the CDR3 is TGTGCCAGCAGCCAAGAGTCGCGGGGCGGCGAGCAGTACCTC. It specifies CASSQESRGGEQYL.

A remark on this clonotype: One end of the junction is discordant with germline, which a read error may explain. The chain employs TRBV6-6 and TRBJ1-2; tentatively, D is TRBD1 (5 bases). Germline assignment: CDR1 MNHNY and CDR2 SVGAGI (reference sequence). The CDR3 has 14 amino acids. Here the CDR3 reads CVSSSRGVGRGYTF. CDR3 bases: TGTGTCAGCAGTTCACGAGGGGTTGGCCGTGGCTACACCTTC.

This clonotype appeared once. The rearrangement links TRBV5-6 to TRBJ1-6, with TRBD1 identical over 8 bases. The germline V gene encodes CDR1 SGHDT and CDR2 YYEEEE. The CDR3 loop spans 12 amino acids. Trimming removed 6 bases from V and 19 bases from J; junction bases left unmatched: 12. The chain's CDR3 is CASIFFGQGKHF. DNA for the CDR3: TGTGCCAGCATCTTCTTCGGACAGGGTAAACACTTT.

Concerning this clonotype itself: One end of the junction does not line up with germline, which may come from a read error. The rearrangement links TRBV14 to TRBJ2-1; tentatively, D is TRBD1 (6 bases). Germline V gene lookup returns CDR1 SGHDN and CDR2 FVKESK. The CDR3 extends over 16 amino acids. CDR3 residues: CSSSPRTVLGYSEQFF. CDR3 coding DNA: TGTTCCAGCAGCCCTAGGACAGTGTTGGGGTACAGTGAGCAGTTCTTC.

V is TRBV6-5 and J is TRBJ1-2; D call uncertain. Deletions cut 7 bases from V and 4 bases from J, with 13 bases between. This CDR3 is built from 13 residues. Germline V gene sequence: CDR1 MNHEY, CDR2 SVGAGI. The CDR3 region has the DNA TGTGCCAGCACCATCAATCGGGGCTATGGCTACACCTTC. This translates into CASTINRGYGYTF.

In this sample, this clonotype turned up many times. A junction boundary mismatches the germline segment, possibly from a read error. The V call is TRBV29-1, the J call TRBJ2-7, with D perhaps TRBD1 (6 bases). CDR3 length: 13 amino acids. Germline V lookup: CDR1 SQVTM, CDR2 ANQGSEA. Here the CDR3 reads CSVEDTQGYEQYF. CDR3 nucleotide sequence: TGCAGCGTTGAAGATACACAGGGCTACGAGCAATACTTC.

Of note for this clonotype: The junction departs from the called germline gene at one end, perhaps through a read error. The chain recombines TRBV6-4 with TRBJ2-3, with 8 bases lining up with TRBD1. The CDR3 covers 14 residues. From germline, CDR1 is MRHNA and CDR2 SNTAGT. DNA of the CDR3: TGTGCCAGCAGTGGCTCGCAGGGGGCAGATACGCAATATTTT. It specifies CASSGSQGADTQYF.

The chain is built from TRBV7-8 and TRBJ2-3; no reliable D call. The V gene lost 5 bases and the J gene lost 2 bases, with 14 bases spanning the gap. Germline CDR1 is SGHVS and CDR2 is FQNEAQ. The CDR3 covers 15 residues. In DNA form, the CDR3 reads TGTGCCAGCAGCCCCCTTCGGAGTCTCACAGATACGCAGTATTTT. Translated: CASSPLRSLTDTQYF.